One and the same sample provided the 30 T cell receptor beta chains below, sequenced in a study of cytomegalovirus exposure and HLA in healthy donors. The PCR ran on 60 Vbeta and 13 Jbeta primers. Using immunoSEQ multiplex PCR, the repertoire was profiled, and TCRdb retains in-frame clones only, with some absent. The data show some 190,000 clones, 65% to 85% seen once. The sample taken for sequencing was PBMCs. These receptors were taken from a female donor in good health and CMV-seronegative.

The sample holds a few counts of this clone. V and J are TRBV10-3 and TRBJ2-3, with D perhaps matching TRBD2 (6 bases). The V gene lost 2 bases and the J gene lost 5 bases, with 14 bases spanning the gap. The CDR3 length is 15 residues. Germline V CDR1 and CDR2: ENHRY, SYGVKD. The CDR3 DNA is TGTGCCATCAGTGAGGCCGGAGGGATCGGAGATACGCAGTATTTT. Translation: CAISEAGGIGDTQYF.

The V and J genes are TRBV7-9 and TRBJ2-7; no definite D call. CDR1 is SEHNR, CDR2 FQNEAQ, per germline (reference sequence). Trimming took 5 bases from V and 3 from J, leaving 11 bases between them. The CDR3 runs to 13 residues. The CDR3 region is CASSQESSYEQYF. Written as DNA, the CDR3 is TGTGCCAGCAGCCAAGAGAGTAGCTACGAGCAGTACTTC.

The chain combines TRBV6-5 with TRBJ2-7; D remains unclear. The CDR3 has 14 amino acids. Trimming pared 6 bases from V and 1 base from J, leaving 13 bases between. Germline CDR1 MNHEY, CDR2 SVGAGI. The CDR3 sequence is CASRITVTSYEQYF. CDR3 bases: TGTGCCAGCAGGATTACAGTCACTTCCTACGAGCAGTACTTC.

In DNA form, the CDR3 reads TGTGCCAGCGAGGACAGGGGGCGACAGCCCCAGCATTTT. This sequence encodes CASEDRGRQPQHF. The rearrangement uses TRBV6-1 and TRBJ1-5; 11 bases line up with TRBD1. CDR3 length equals 13 residues. J lost 7 bases, V lost 8 bases, and 4 bases had no gene match. Germline values: CDR1 MNHNS, CDR2 SASEGT.

The rearrangement joins TRBV11-2 to TRBJ2-7; 7 bases match TRBD2. CDR1 and CDR2 (germline): SGHAT, FQNNGV. The CDR3 spans 14 residues. V lost 3 bases to trimming and J lost 3 bases; unmatched junction nucleotides: 5. The CDR3, as DNA: TGTGCCAGCAGCTTGGCGGGAGTCCGCTACGAGCAGTACTTC. Translation: CASSLAGVRYEQYF.

This clone has just a few counts. V gene TRBV9 combines with J gene TRBJ2-3, with a weak D call TRBD2 (7 bases). Germline assignment: CDR1 SGDLS and CDR2 YYNGEE. The ends were cut back, 5 bases at V and 2 bases at J, with 9 bases in the middle. CDR3 size: 13 residues. CDR3 nucleotide sequence: TGTGCCAGCAGGGCGGGGGCCACAGATACGCAGTATTTT. It translates to CASRAGATDTQYF.

Here the CDR3 DNA reads TGTGCCAGCAGCCAAGAATTGAGTAGCGGGAGGTCATTCGTCCCCTACGAGCAGTACTTC. This codes for CASSQELSSGRSFVPYEQYF. This chain uses TRBV4-2 with TRBJ2-7, with 10 nucleotides matching TRBD2. The CDR3 spans 20 residues. J was trimmed by 2 bases and V by 0 bases; bases with no gene match: 16. The germline V gene has CDR1 LGHNA and CDR2 YNFKEQ.

The chain couples TRBV4-2 to TRBJ2-2; 8 positions match TRBD2. V dropped 0 bases and J dropped 6; count of bases not matched to a gene: 6. Germline V CDR1 and CDR2: LGHNA, YNFKEQ. The CDR3 is 16 residues long. CDR3 loop: CASSQEVTGGAGELFF. For the CDR3, the DNA is TGTGCCAGCAGCCAAGAAGTAACGGGAGGGGCCGGGGAGCTGTTTTTT.

The chain recombines TRBV6-1 with TRBJ1-4; 8 positions match TRBD1. CDR3 length: 14 residues. Germline assignment: CDR1 MNHNS and CDR2 SASEGT. Trimming cost V 4 bases and J 8 bases; bases outside gene matches: 6. CDR3 coding DNA: TGTGCCAGCAGTGTACAGGGGGGAAGGGAAAAACTGTTTTTT. As protein: CASSVQGGREKLFF.

The chain joins TRBV7-3 to TRBJ2-3; D is possibly TRBD2 (5 bases). V was clipped by 7 bases and J by 7 bases, with 15 bases between them. CDR3 length: 13 amino acids. Germline CDR1 and CDR2: SGHTA and FQGTGA. The DNA for the CDR3 is TGTGCCAGCATCCCCTGGAGGTTCTATACGCAGTATTTT. This encodes CASIPWRFYTQYF. The entire variable domain, with the rest obtained from reference TRBV7-3 and TRBJ2-3, is as follows: GAGVSQTPSNKVTEKGKYVELRCDPISGHTALYWYRQSLGQGPEFLIYFQGTGAADDSGLPNDRFFAVRPEGSVSTLKIQRTERGDSAVYLCASIPWRFYTQYFGPGTRLTVL.

DNA for the CDR3: TGTGCCAGCAGCTCCACTTTGTGGACAGGGAACTACGAGCAGTACTTC. Its protein product is CASSSTLWTGNYEQYF. This chain joins TRBV5-4 and TRBJ2-7; TRBD1 matches 8 bases. The ends lost 3 bases at V and 3 bases at J; junction bases unmatched: 11. Germline-derived CDR1 and CDR2 are SGHNT and YYREEE (reference sequence). The CDR3 spans 16 residues. Full variable domain (remainder filled in from reference TRBV5-4 and TRBJ2-7): ETGVTQSPTHLIKTRGQQVTLRCSSQSGHNTVSWYQQALGQGPQFIFQYYREEENGRGNFPPRFSGLQFPNYSSELNVNALELDDSALYLCASSSTLWTGNYEQYFGPGTRLTVT.

This rearrangement joins TRBV7-6 to TRBJ1-3, with TRBD1 identical over 9 bases. The germline V gene has CDR1 SGHVS and CDR2 FNYEAQ. V was clipped by 5 bases and J by 2 bases; unmatched bases: 10. The CDR3 is made up of 17 amino acids. The CDR3 here is CASSPRDRVFAGNTIYF. DNA for the CDR3: TGTGCCAGCAGCCCCCGGGACAGGGTTTTTGCTGGAAACACCATATATTTT.

The rearrangement joins TRBV5-4 to TRBJ2-5; D is perhaps TRBD2 (5 bases). With 3 bases removed from V and 5 bases from J, the gap between germline ends came to 14 bases. The CDR3 runs to 14 residues. Germline CDR1 SGHNT, CDR2 YYREEE (reference sequence). The CDR3 reads CASSSEGVWETQYF. CDR3 DNA sequence: TGTGCCAGCAGCTCCGAGGGCGTCTGGGAGACCCAGTACTTC.

The chain is built from TRBV7-9 and TRBJ2-7, with no clear D. Trimming took 1 base from V and 2 from J, leaving 9 bases between them. The CDR3 spans 14 residues. From germline, CDR1 is SEHNR and CDR2 FQNEAQ (reference sequence). CDR3 DNA sequence: TGTGCCAGCAGCTTAGGGAATGGAGCCTACGAGCAGTACTTC. It yields the protein CASSLGNGAYEQYF.

The rearrangement uses TRBV6-6 and TRBJ2-6; weak D call: TRBD2 (5 bases). V lost 6 bases and J lost 0, with 12 bases in between. The germline CDR1 and CDR2 sequences are MNHNY and SVGAGI (reference sequence). This CDR3 is 16 amino acids long. The CDR3 DNA sequence: TGTGCCAGCAGAGAGAGCGGAAACTCTGGGGCCAACGTCCTGACTTTC. Its protein product is CASRESGNSGANVLTF.

The rearrangement links TRBV9 to TRBJ2-1; no clear D. Germline CDR1 is SGDLS and CDR2 is YYNGEE. CDR3 length: 12 amino acids. Trimming stripped 0 bases from V and 9 bases from J, with 7 bases between. The CDR3 nucleotides are TGTGCCAGCAGCGTAGGGCCGTCTGAGCAGTTCTTC. Protein: CASSVGPSEQFF.

This clone was seen once. This rearrangement joins TRBV27 to TRBJ2-7; 8 bases map to TRBD2. V was clipped by 3 bases and J by 2 bases; unmatched bases: 9. CDR1 MNHEY and CDR2 SMNVEV come from the germline V gene (reference sequence). This CDR3 contains 16 residues. The CDR3 loop reads CASSLGSTGGPYEQYF. CDR3 DNA: TGTGCCAGCAGTTTGGGGTCAACGGGAGGGCCCTACGAGCAGTACTTC.

CDR3 sequence (DNA): TGTGCTAGTGGTTTGGGACTAGCGGGAAAGGCAGATACGCAGTATTTT. This translates into CASGLGLAGKADTQYF. This rearrangement joins TRBV12-5 to TRBJ2-3, with 11 bases identical to TRBD2. Germline values: CDR1 LGHNT, CDR2 FRNRAP. After removal of 1 base from V and 4 bases from J, the junction contained 4 bases not matched to a gene. CDR3 length: 16 residues.

The chain recombines TRBV4-1 with TRBJ2-5; 8 positions agree with TRBD2. CDR1 MGHRA and CDR2 YSYEKL come from the germline V gene. CDR3 length equals 17 residues. After removal of 1 base from V and 5 bases from J, the junction contained 12 bases not matched to a gene. CDR3 coding DNA: TGCGCCAGCAGCCAAGGTCCTCCGGGGGGGGGCCTGGAGACCCAGTACTTC. Translation: CASSQGPPGGGLETQYF.

This chain uses TRBV5-1 with TRBJ1-4; 8 bases are a match to TRBD1. J gave up 6 bases and V 0 bases, and 4 bases lay outside the gene matches. This CDR3 comprises 15 residues. Germline V gene sequence: CDR1 SGHRS, CDR2 YFSETQ. For the CDR3, the DNA is TGCGCCAGCAGCTTGGACGGGACAGGACATGAAAAACTGTTTTTT. This codes for CASSLDGTGHEKLFF. The full variable domain, its missing parts supplied by reference TRBV5-1 and TRBJ1-4, is KAGVTQTPRYLIKTRGQQVTLSCSPISGHRSVSWYQQTPGQGLQFLFEYFSETQRNKGNFPGRFSGRQFSNSRSEMNVSTLELGDSALYLCASSLDGTGHEKLFFGSGTQLSVL.

Here the CDR3 reads CASRSPMGRSETQYF. In DNA, the CDR3 is TGTGCCAGCAGATCCCCCATGGGGAGGTCGGAGACCCAGTACTTC. V gene TRBV27 combines with J gene TRBJ2-5; TRBD2 might be the D (6 bases). The germline V gene has CDR1 MNHEY and CDR2 SMNVEV (reference sequence). With 6 bases removed from V and 5 bases from J, the gap between germline ends came to 19 bases. This CDR3 region has 15 residues.

Points on this clone: The germline gene is not matched at one end of the junction; a read error may be the cause. The chain couples TRBV2 to TRBJ2-4, with 9 positions matching TRBD2. The V gene's germline CDR1 is SNHLY and CDR2 FYNNEI. The CDR3 consists of 14 residues. Written as DNA, the CDR3 is TGTGCCAGCACCAAGATGGGATTAGCGGGAGATACGGGCTTC. Amino acids: CASTKMGLAGDTGF.

The count of this clone is one. This rearrangement joins TRBV2 to TRBJ1-1; D unclear. Trimming stripped 5 bases from V and 3 bases from J, with 13 bases between. The CDR3 extends over 14 amino acids. CDR1 and CDR2 (germline): SNHLY, FYNNEI. DNA for the CDR3: TGTGCCAGCAGTACCCGCACCCGGGACACTGAAGCTTTCTTT. It yields the protein CASSTRTRDTEAFF.

This chain links TRBV29-1 with TRBJ2-6, with 7 bases that match TRBD1. CDR1 and CDR2 (germline): SQVTM, ANQGSEA. The CDR3 contains 13 residues. V was clipped by 6 bases and J by 10 bases; unmatched bases: 9. The CDR3 loop reads CSVRQGMRNVLTF. The CDR3 coding sequence is TGCAGCGTAAGACAGGGAATGAGGAACGTCCTGACTTTC.

This chain joins TRBV30 and TRBJ1-2; no reliable D call. Between the trimmed V and J ends, which lost 1 base and 3 bases, there was a span of 6 bases. CDR1 and CDR2 (germline): GTSNPN, SVGIG (reference sequence). The CDR3 consists of 12 residues. CDR3 coding DNA: TGTGCCTGGAGTGGCGGGGACTATGGCTACACCTTC. Translating gives CAWSGGDYGYTF. Based on the CDR3 plus reference TRBV30 and TRBJ1-2, the full variable domain is SQTIHQWPATLVQPVGSPLSLECTVEGTSNPNLYWYRQAAGRGLQLLFYSVGIGQISSEVPQNLSASRPQDRQFILSSKKLLLSDSGFYLCAWSGGDYGYTFGSGTRLTVV.

J is TRBJ1-2 and V is TRBV6-1; the D gene is possibly TRBD1 (5 bases). Trimming took off 8 bases at V and 8 bases at J, with 18 bases between the two ends. Per the germline V gene, CDR1 is MNHNS and CDR2 is SASEGT. The CDR3 is made up of 13 amino acids. The CDR3: CASSRDLPGGYTF. CDR3 bases: TGTGCCAGCTCCAGGGACTTACCGGGGGGCTACACCTTC.

The chain combines TRBV7-9 with TRBJ2-3; no definite D call. This CDR3 comprises 16 residues. V gave up 1 base and J gave up 2 bases, with 13 bases separating them. CDR1 and CDR2 from the germline V gene are SEHNR and FQNEAQ (reference sequence). CDR3 bases: TGTGCCAGCAGCTTAGGATCTAGTTCCATCACAGATACGCAGTATTTT. This translates into CASSLGSSSITDTQYF.

The chain employs TRBV19 and TRBJ2-5; 10 bases line up with TRBD2. V gave up 10 bases and J gave up 5 bases; unmatched junction bases: 10. The CDR3 is 14 amino acids. Per the germline V gene, CDR1 is LNHDA and CDR2 is SQIVND (reference sequence). CDR3 sequence: CAMGLAGVWETQYF. The CDR3 DNA is TGTGCCATGGGGCTAGCGGGAGTGTGGGAGACCCAGTACTTC.

CDR3 in DNA: TGTGCCAGCAGACAAGATGCAGGGAACACTGAAGCTTTCTTT. It is translated as CASRQDAGNTEAFF. The V and J genes are TRBV5-4 and TRBJ1-1; D call uncertain. This CDR3 has 14 residues. Trimming cost V 5 bases and J 1 base, with 12 bases left between them. The germline CDR1 and CDR2 sequences are SGHNT and YYREEE (reference sequence). The full variable domain, its missing parts supplied by reference TRBV5-4 and TRBJ1-1, is ETGVTQSPTHLIKTRGQQVTLRCSSQSGHNTVSWYQQALGQGPQFIFQYYREEENGRGNFPPRFSGLQFPNYSSELNVNALELDDSALYLCASRQDAGNTEAFFGQGTRLTVV.

The chain joins TRBV5-4 to TRBJ2-1, with a weak D call TRBD1 (5 bases). The germline CDR1 and CDR2 sequences are SGHNT and YYREEE (reference sequence). V was shortened by 4 bases and J by 7 bases, with 18 bases between the two germline ends. The CDR3 is 15 residues long. CDR3 sequence reads: CASSRQIWGRNEQFF. Written as DNA, the CDR3 is TGTGCCAGCAGCCGACAAATATGGGGCCGGAATGAGCAGTTCTTC.